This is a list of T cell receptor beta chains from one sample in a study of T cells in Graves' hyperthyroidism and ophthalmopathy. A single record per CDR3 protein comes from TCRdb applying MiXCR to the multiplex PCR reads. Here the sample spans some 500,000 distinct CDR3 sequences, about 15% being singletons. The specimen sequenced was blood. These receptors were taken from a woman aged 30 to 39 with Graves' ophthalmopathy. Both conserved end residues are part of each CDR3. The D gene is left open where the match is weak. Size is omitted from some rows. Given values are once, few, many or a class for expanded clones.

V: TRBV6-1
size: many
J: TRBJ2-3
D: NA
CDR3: CASSESPADTQYF
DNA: TGTGCCAGCAGTGAATCCCCGGCAGATACGCAGTATTTT

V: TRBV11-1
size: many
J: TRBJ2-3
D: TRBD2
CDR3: CASSFPGTSSTDTQYF
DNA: TGTGCCAGCAGCTTCCCCGGGACTAGCTCCACAGATACGCAGTATTTT

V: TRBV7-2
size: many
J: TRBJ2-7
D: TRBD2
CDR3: CASSLVLGLLAGGPYEQYF
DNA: TGTGCCAGCAGCTTAGTTCTGGGGCTTCTAGCGGGAGGGCCCTACGAGCAGTACTTC

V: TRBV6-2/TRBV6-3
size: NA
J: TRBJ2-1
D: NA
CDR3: CASSSFYNEQFF
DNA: TGTGCCAGCAGTTCGTTCTACAATGAGCAGTTCTTC

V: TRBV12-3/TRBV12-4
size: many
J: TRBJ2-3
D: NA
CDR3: CASSLRVDTQYF
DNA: TGTGCCAGCAGTCTTCGAGTGGATACGCAGTATTTT

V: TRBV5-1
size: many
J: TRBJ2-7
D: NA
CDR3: CASSSGGGHEQYF
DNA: TGCGCCAGCAGCTCCGGAGGGGGCCACGAGCAGTACTTC

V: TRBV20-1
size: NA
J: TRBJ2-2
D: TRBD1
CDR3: CSALTGASTGELFF
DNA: TGCAGTGCGTTGACAGGGGCGAGCACCGGGGAGCTGTTTTTT

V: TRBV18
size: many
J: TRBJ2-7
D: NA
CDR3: CASSPPAGAEQYF
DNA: TGTGCCAGCTCACCCCCGGCCGGGGCCGAGCAGTACTTC

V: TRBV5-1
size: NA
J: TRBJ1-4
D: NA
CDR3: CASGQVQGDEKLFF
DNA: TGCGCCAGCGGCCAAGTTCAAGGGGATGAAAAACTGTTTTTT

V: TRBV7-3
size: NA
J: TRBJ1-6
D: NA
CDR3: CASSLTGGASPLHF
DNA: TGTGCCAGCAGCTTAACGGGGGGTGCTTCACCCCTCCACTTT

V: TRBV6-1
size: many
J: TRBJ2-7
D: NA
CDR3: CASSEIEEQYF
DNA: TGTGCCAGCAGTGAGATAGAAGAGCAGTACTTC

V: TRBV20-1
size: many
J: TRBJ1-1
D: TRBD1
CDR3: CSATRDSRMNTEAFF
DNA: TGCAGTGCTACCCGGGACAGCAGGATGAACACTGAAGCTTTCTTT

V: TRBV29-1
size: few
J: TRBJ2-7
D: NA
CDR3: CSGRTGATYEQYF
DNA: TGCAGCGGCCGTACCGGGGCCACCTACGAGCAGTACTTC

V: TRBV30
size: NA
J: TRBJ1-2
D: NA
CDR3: CAWSVWLGKGIYGYTF
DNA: TGTGCCTGGAGTGTATGGCTGGGGAAGGGAATCTATGGCTACACCTTC

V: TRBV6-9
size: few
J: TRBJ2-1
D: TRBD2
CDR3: CASSYRTSGRGNEQFF
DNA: TGTGCCAGCAGTTACCGGACTAGCGGGAGGGGAAATGAGCAGTTCTTC

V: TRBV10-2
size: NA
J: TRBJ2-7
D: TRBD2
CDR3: CASRGLAAPEQYF
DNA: TGCGCCAGCCGTGGCCTAGCGGCCCCCGAGCAGTACTTC

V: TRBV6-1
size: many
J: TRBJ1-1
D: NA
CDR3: CASSSPQGLTEAFF
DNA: TGTGCCAGCAGTTCCCCTCAGGGGCTGACTGAAGCTTTCTTT

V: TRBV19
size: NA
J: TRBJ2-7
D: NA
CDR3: CASSIVGGDEQYF
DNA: TGTGCCAGTAGTATAGTAGGAGGGGATGAGCAGTACTTC

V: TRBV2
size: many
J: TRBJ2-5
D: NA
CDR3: CASTEGPLRTQYF
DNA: TGTGCCAGCACCGAAGGGCCCCTTCGGACCCAGTACTTC

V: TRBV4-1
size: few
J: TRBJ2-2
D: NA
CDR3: CASSQRSLWGELFF
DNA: TGCGCCAGCAGCCAACGGTCGTTATGGGGGGAGCTGTTTTTT

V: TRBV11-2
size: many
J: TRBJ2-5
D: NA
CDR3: CASSLGVGAETQYF
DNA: TGTGCCAGCAGCTTAGGCGTGGGGGCGGAGACCCAGTACTTC

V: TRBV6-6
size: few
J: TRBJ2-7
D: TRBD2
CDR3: CASSYFTGGGYEQYF
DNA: TGTGCCAGCAGTTACTTCACGGGAGGAGGGTACGAGCAGTACTTC

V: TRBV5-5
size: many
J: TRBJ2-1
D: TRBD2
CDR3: CASIPGGARADEQFF
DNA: TGTGCCAGCATCCCGGGGGGTGCCAGGGCGGATGAGCAGTTCTTC

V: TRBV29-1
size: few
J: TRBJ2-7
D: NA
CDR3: CSVEDRRDGDEQYF
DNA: TGCAGCGTTGAAGATCGCAGGGACGGTGACGAGCAGTACTTC

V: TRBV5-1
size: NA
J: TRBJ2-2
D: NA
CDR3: CASSWSLLGAGELFF
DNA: TGCGCCAGCAGCTGGTCCCTTTTGGGAGCCGGGGAGCTGTTTTTT

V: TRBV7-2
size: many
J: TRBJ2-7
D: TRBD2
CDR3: CASSLEREDEQYF
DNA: TGTGCCAGCAGCTTAGAACGGGAGGACGAGCAGTACTTC

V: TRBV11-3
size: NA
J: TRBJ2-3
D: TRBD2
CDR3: CASSLGLTSGRADTQYF
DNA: TGTGCCAGCAGCTTAGGTCTTACTAGCGGGAGAGCAGATACGCAGTATTTT

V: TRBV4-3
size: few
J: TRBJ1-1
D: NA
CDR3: CASSPDLGGGTEAFF
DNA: TGCGCCAGCAGCCCCGACTTGGGGGGAGGTACTGAAGCTTTCTTT

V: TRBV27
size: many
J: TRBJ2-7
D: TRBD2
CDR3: CASSPTPGGDNEQYF
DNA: TGTGCCAGCAGCCCTACCCCGGGGGGGGACAACGAGCAGTACTTC

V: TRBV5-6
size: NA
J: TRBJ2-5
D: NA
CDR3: CASSLAGGDSGETQYF
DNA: TGTGCCAGCAGCTTAGCAGGGGGGGATAGTGGAGAGACCCAGTACTTC

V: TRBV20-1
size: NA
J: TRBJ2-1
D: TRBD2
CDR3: CSARSLGLAAYNEQFF
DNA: TGCAGTGCTAGATCTTTAGGGCTAGCGGCCTACAATGAGCAGTTCTTC

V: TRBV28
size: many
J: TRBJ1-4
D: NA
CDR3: CASRGPATNEKLFF
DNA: TGTGCCAGCAGGGGGCCCGCAACTAATGAAAAACTGTTTTTT

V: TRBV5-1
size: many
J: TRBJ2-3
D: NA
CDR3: CASSLWAGTTDTQYF
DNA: TGCGCCAGCAGCTTGTGGGCGGGGACCACAGATACGCAGTATTTT

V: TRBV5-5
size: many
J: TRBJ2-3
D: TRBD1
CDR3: CASSLTGGGDTQYF
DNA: TGTGCCAGCAGCTTGACAGGGGGAGGAGATACGCAGTATTTT

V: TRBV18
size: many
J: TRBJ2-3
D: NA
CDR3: CASNRDADTQYF
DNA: TGTGCCAGCAACCGGGACGCAGATACGCAGTATTTT

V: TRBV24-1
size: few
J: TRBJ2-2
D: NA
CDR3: CATSDPILAGELFF
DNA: TGTGCCACCAGTGACCCCATCCTAGCCGGGGAGCTGTTTTTT

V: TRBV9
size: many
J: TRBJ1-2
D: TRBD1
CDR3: CASSVGSYDRVANYGYTF
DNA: TGTGCCAGCAGCGTAGGTTCCTACGACAGGGTTGCTAACTATGGCTACACCTTC

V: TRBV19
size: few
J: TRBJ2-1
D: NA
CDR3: CASRPVAPRDNEQFF
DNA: TGTGCCAGTAGGCCGGTAGCACCACGAGACAATGAGCAGTTCTTC

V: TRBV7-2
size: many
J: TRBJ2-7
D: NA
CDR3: CASSLEGFYEQYF
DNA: TGTGCCAGCAGCTTAGAGGGGTTCTACGAGCAGTACTTC

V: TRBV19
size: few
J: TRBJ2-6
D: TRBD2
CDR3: CASSIDLLAGGSGANVLTF
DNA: TGTGCCAGTAGTATAGATCTTCTAGCGGGGGGCTCTGGGGCCAACGTCCTGACTTTC

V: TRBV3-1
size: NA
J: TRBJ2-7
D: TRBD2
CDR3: CASSNLREGRYEQYF
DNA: TGCGCCAGCAGTAATCTGCGGGAGGGCCGCTACGAGCAGTACTTC